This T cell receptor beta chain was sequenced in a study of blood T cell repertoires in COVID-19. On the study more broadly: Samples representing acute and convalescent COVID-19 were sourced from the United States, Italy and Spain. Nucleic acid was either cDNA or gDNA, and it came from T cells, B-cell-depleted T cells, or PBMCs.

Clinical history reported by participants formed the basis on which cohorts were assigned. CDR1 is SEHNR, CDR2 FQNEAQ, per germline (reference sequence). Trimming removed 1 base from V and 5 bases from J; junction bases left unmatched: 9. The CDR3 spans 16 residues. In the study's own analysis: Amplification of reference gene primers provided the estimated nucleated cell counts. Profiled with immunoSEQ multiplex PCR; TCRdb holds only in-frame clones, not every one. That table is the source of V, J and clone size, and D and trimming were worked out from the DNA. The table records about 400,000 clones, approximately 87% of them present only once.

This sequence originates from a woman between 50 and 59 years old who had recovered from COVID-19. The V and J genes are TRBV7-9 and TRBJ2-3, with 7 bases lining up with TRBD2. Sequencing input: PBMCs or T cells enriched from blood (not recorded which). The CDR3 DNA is TGTGCCAGCAGCTTAGTACAACGGGGGGAGGGAGATACGCAGTATTTT. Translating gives CASSLVQRGEGDTQYF. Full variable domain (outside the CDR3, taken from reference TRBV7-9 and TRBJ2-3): DTGVSQNPRHKITKRGQNVTFRCDPISEHNRLYWYRQTLGQGPEFLTYFQNEAQLEKSRLLSDRFSAERPKGSFSTLEIQRTEQGDSAMYLCASSLVQRGEGDTQYFGPGTRLTVL.